Here is one TCR beta chain with its context. TCRdb's table, derived via immunoSEQ multiplex PCR, lists solely in-frame clones and lacks some. The sample lists about 95,000 clones, about four fifths occurring once. These data are taken from a study of blood T cell repertoires in COVID-19. Trimming pared 8 bases from V and 7 bases from J, leaving 16 bases between. The CDR3 consists of 13 residues. CDR1 is SNHLY and CDR2 is FYNNEI in the germline V gene. The clonotype originates from a human donor in a cohort sampled during active COVID-19. V usage is TRBV2 and J usage is TRBJ2-3, with D maybe TRBD1 (6 bases). Source material: peripheral blood. Here the CDR3 reads CASGLLQGNTQYF. For the CDR3, the DNA is TGTGCCAGCGGACTCCTACAGGGTAATACGCAGTATTTT. The variable domain in full, with the rest retrieved from reference TRBV2 and TRBJ2-3, is EPEVTQTPSHQVTQMGQEVILRCVPISNHLYFYWYRQILGQKVEFLVSFYNNEISEKSEIFDDQFSVERPDGSNFTLKIRSTKLEDSAMYFCASGLLQGNTQYFGPGTRLTVL.